A selection of T cell receptor beta chains follows, all from one sample in a study of T-cell reconstitution after alpha-beta-depleted transplantation in children. TCRdb reanalysed the PCR reads using MiXCR and keeps one entry per CDR3 protein. The data hold around 960,000 distinct CDR3 sequences, with roughly 29% observed a single time. Sequencing was performed on PBMCs, mostly from graft donor cells, taken 360 days after TCRalphabeta/CD19-depleted stem cell transplant. The source of these receptors is a boy under three years old who had a stem cell transplant for SCID, so the T cells may come from the graft donor. The CDR3 runs from the conserved cysteine through the conserved F or W. Fields, in order: D gene, J gene, V gene, CDR3 length, clone size, CDR3 DNA, CDR3 protein. A D gene is named only where the DNA matches it firmly. Only some rows state a clone size, as once, few, many or a class for expanded clones.

>.|TRBJ2-3|TRBV20-1|16|.
TGCAGTGCTAGGTCTCAGACGGGCGGGTTAATGGATACGCAGTATTTT
CSARSQTGGLMDTQYF
>TRBD1|TRBJ1-5|TRBV10-3|15|few
TGTGCCATCAGTGAGAGCAGGGGGCACAATCAGCCCCAGCATTTT
CAISESRGHNQPQHF
>TRBD1|TRBJ2-1|TRBV30|14|.
TGTGCCTGTGGGGGACAGGCGATCAACAATGAGCAGTTCTTC
CACGGQAINNEQFF
>TRBD2|TRBJ2-3|TRBV7-2|15|.
TGTGCCAGCAGCTTAGGGGGACTAGCGTTCGATACGCAGTATTTT
CASSLGGLAFDTQYF
>.|TRBJ2-5|TRBV20-1|14|.
TGCAGTGCTGATCGGACCCCGTACCAAGAGACCCAGTACTTC
CSADRTPYQETQYF
>.|TRBJ1-6|TRBV12-3/TRBV12-4|19|.
TGTGCCATCTGTTTAGCGTGGGTTCGCGGGGCAGGGGATAATTCACCCCTCCACTTT
CAICLAWVRGAGDNSPLHF
>.|TRBJ1-1|TRBV29-1|12|.
TGCAGCGTTGGAGGTCGGCTCACTGAAGCTTTCTTT
CSVGGRLTEAFF
>.|TRBJ1-5|TRBV12-3/TRBV12-4|13|.
TGTGCCAGCAGCTGGTCTTCGGCTCAGCCCCAGCATTTT
CASSWSSAQPQHF
>.|TRBJ1-1|TRBV10-3|14|few
TGTGCCACCCACAGGGAAAGGGGGAATGATGAAGCTTTCTTT
CATHRERGNDEAFF
>TRBD2|TRBJ2-1|TRBV20-1|15|many
TGCAGTGCTAGAGTGCCTCGGGGGGGTTACAATGAGCAGTTCTTC
CSARVPRGGYNEQFF
>.|TRBJ2-1|TRBV15|15|few
TGTGCCACCAGCAGAGATTCGGGAAAATACAATGAGCAGTTCTTC
CATSRDSGKYNEQFF
>TRBD2|TRBJ2-1|TRBV9|17|.
TGTGCCAGCAGCGTAGGTACGGGCGGGGGACTTTACAATGAGCAGTTCTTC
CASSVGTGGGLYNEQFF
>.|TRBJ1-5|TRBV6-1|15|.
TGTGCCAGCAGTGAAGGTGTGGGGACGAGTCAGCCCCAGCATTTT
CASSEGVGTSQPQHF
>.|TRBJ2-5|TRBV28|15|few
TGTGCCAGCAGCTCCACCTTAACAGGGCCGGAGACCCAGTACTTC
CASSSTLTGPETQYF
>.|TRBJ1-4|TRBV28|15|many
TGTGCCAGCAGGACACACAGAACCCTTAATGAAAAACTGTTTTTT
CASRTHRTLNEKLFF
>.|TRBJ1-5|TRBV11-2|14|.
TGTGCCAGCAGCCCCTCCAGGGAAGGACAGCCCCAGCATTTT
CASSPSREGQPQHF
>.|TRBJ2-2|TRBV4-1|13|.
TGCGCCAGCAGCCAACAAGAGACCGGGGAGCTGTTTTTT
CASSQQETGELFF
>TRBD2|TRBJ2-7|TRBV20-1|14|.
TGCAGTGCTAGTCGCATAGCGGGGAGCTACGAGCAGTACTTC
CSASRIAGSYEQYF
>.|TRBJ2-3|TRBV12-3/TRBV12-4|15|few
TGTGCCAGCAGACTGAACCCGGGGGGCACAGATACGCAGTATTTT
CASRLNPGGTDTQYF
>TRBD1|TRBJ1-1|TRBV7-4|16|.
TGTGCCAGCAGCTTAGCGGGACAGGGGAGGAACACTGAAGCTTTCTTT
CASSLAGQGRNTEAFF
>TRBD1|TRBJ1-3|TRBV7-8|14|.
TGTGCCAGCAGCGACAGGGCCTCTGGAAACACCATATATTTT
CASSDRASGNTIYF
>.|TRBJ1-5|TRBV20-1|13|once
TGCAGTGCTGGGCGACAGGTCAATCAGCCCCAGCATTTT
CSAGRQVNQPQHF
>.|TRBJ2-7|TRBV27|16|few
TGTGCCAGCAGTTTATCCATCGGGACCGCGACTTACGAGCAGTACTTC
CASSLSIGTATYEQYF
>TRBD2|TRBJ2-3|TRBV7-2|15|.
TGTGCCAGCAGCGCCGGGACTAGTCCTCCAGATACGCAGTATTTT
CASSAGTSPPDTQYF